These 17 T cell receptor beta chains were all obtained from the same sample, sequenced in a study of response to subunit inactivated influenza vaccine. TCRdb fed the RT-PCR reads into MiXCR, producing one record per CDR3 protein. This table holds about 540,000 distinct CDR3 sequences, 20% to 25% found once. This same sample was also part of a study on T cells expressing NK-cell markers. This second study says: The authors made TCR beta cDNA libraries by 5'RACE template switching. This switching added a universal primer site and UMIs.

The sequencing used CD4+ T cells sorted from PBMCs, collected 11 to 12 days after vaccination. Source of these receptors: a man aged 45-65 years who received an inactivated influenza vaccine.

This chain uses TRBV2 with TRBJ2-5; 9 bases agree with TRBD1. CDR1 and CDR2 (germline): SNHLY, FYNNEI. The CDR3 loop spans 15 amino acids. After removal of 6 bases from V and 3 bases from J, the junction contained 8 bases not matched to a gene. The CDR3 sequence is CASRLTGGAEETQYF. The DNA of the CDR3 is TGTGCCAGCAGACTGACAGGGGGTGCCGAAGAGACCCAGTACTTC. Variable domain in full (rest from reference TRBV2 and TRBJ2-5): EPEVTQTPSHQVTQMGQEVILRCVPISNHLYFYWYRQILGQKVEFLVSFYNNEISEKSEIFDDQFSVERPDGSNFTLKIRSTKLEDSAMYFCASRLTGGAEETQYFGPGTRLLVL.

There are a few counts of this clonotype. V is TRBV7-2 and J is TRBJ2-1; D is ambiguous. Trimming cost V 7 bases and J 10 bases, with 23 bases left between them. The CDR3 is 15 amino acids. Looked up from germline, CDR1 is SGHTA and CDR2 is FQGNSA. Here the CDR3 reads CASKFETSRAVEQFF. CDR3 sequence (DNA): TGTGCCAGCAAGTTTGAGACTTCAAGGGCAGTGGAGCAGTTCTTC. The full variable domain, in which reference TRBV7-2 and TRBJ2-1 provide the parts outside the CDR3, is GAGVSQSPSNKVTEKGKDVELRCDPISGHTALYWYRQSLGQGLEFLIYFQGNSAPDKSGLPSDRFSAERTGGSVSTLTIQRTQQEDSAVYLCASKFETSRAVEQFFGPGTRLTVL.

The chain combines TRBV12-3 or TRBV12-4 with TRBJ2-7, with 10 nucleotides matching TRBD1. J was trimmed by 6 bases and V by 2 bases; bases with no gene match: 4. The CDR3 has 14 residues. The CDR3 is CASSLLGQGTEQYF. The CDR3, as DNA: TGTGCCAGCAGTTTACTGGGACAGGGGACCGAGCAGTACTTC.

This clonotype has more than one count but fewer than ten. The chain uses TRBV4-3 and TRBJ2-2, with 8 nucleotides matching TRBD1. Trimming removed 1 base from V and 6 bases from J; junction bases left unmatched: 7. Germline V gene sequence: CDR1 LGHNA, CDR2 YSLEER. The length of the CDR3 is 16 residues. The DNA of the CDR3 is TGCGCCAGCAGCCAAGGACAGGGGCTTGCACCCGGGGAGCTGTTTTTT. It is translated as CASSQGQGLAPGELFF.

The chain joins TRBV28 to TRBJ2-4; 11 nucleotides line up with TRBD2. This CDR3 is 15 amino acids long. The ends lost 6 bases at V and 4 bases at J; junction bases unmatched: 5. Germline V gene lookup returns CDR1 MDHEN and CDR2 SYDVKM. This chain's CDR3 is CASRKTSGMKNIQYF. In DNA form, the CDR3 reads TGTGCCAGCAGGAAGACTAGCGGGATGAAAAACATTCAGTACTTC.

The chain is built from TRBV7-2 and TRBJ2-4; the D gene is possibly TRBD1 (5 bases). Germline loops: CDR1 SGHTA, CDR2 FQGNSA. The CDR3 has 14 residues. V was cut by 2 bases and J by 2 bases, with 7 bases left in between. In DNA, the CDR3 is TGTGCCAGCAGCTTATCAGGGACCAAAAACATTCAGTACTTC. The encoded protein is CASSLSGTKNIQYF. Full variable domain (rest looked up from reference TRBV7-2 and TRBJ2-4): GAGVSQSPSNKVTEKGKDVELRCDPISGHTALYWYRQSLGQGLEFLIYFQGNSAPDKSGLPSDRFSAERTGGSVSTLTIQRTQQEDSAVYLCASSLSGTKNIQYFGAGTRLSVL.

DNA for the CDR3: TGTGCCAGCAGTTATCGGGTCGGGGTCTCCTTATCCTACGAGCAGTACTTC. This codes for CASSYRVGVSLSYEQYF. The V call is TRBV6-2 or TRBV6-3, the J call TRBJ2-7; TRBD2 might be the D (5 bases). CDR3 size: 17 residues. Germline V CDR1 and CDR2: MNHEY, SVGEGT. V was cut by 3 bases and J by 1 base, with 19 bases left in between.

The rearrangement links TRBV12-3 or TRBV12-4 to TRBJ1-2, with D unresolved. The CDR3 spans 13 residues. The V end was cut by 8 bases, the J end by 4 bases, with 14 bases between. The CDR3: CASVYKPSYGYTF. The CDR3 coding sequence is TGTGCCAGCGTTTACAAACCCAGCTATGGCTACACCTTC.

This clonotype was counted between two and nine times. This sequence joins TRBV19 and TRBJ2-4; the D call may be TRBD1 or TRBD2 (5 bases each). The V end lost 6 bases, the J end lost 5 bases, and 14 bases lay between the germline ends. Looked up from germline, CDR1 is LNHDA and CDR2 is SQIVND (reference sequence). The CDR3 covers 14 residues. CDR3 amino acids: CASSPGTVENIQYF. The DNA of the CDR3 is TGTGCCAGTAGCCCCGGGACGGTAGAAAACATTCAGTACTTC.

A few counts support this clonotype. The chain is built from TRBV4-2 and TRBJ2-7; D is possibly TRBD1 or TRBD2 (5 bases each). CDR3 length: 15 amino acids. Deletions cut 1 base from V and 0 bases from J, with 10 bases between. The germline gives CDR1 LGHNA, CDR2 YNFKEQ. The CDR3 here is CASSQVGAGSYEQYF. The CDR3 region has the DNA TGTGCCAGCAGCCAAGTCGGGGCTGGCTCCTACGAGCAGTACTTC.

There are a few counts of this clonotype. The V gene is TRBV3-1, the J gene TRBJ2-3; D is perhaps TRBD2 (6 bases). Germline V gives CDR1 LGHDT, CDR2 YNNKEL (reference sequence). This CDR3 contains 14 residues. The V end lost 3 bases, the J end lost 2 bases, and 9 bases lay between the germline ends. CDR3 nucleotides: TGTGCCAGCAGCCATGGACTACCCACAGATACGCAGTATTTT. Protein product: CASSHGLPTDTQYF.

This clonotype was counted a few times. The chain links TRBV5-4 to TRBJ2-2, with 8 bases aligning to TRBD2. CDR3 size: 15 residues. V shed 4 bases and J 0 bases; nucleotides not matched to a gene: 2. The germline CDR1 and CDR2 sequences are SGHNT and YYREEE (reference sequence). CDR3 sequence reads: CASSAGLANTGELFF. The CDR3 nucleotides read TGTGCCAGCAGCGCGGGACTAGCGAACACCGGGGAGCTGTTTTTT.

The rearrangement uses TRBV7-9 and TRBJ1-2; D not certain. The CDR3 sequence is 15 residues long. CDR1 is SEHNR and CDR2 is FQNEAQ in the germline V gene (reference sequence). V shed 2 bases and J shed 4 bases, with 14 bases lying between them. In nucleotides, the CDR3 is TGTGCCAGCAGCTTAAGCCCTCGGACGGCCTATGGCTACACCTTC. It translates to CASSLSPRTAYGYTF.

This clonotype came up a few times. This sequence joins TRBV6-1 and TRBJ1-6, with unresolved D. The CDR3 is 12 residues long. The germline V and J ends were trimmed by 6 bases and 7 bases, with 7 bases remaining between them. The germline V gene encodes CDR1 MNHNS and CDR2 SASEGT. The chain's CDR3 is CASREQNSPLHF. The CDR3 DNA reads TGTGCCAGCAGAGAACAGAATTCACCCCTCCACTTT.

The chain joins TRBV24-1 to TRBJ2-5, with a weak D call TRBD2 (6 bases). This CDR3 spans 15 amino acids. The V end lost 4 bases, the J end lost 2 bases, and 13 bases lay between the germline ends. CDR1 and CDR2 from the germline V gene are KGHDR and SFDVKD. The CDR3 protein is CATSDPTSLQETQYF. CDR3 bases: TGTGCCACCAGTGACCCTACTAGCCTACAAGAGACCCAGTACTTC.

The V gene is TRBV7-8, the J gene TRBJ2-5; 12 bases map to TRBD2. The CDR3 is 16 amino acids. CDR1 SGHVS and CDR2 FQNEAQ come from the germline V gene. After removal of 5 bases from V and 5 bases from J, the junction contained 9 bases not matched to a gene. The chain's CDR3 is CASSRLAGVIRETQYF. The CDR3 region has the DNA TGTGCCAGCAGCCGACTAGCGGGAGTTATAAGGGAGACCCAGTACTTC.

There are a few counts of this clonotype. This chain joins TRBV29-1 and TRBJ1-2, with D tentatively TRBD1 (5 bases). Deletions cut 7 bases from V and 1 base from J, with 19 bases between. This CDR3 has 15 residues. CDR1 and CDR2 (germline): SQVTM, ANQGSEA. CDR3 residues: CSARRGGHLNYGYTF. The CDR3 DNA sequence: TGCAGCGCCCGGCGGGGCGGACACCTTAACTATGGCTACACCTTC.